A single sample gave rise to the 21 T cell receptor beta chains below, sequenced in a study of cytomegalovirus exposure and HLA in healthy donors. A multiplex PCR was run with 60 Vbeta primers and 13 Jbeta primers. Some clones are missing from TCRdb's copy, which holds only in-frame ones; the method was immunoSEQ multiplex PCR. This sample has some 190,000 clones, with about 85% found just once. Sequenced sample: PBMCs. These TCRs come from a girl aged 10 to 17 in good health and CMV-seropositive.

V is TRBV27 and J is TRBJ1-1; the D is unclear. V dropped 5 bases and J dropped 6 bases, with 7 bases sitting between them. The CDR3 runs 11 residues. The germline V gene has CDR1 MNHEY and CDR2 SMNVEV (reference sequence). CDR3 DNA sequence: TGTGCCAGCAGTCTGGGCCCTGAAGCTTTCTTT. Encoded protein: CASSLGPEAFF.

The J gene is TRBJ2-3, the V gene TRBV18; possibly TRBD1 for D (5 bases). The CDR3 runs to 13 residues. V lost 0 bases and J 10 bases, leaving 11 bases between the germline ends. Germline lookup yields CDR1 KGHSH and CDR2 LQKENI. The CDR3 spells CASSPPDQGAQYF. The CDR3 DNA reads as TGTGCCAGCTCACCACCGGACCAGGGCGCGCAGTATTTT. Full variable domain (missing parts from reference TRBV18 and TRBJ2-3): NAGVMQNPRHLVRRRGQEARLRCSPMKGHSHVYWYRQLPEEGLKFMVYLQKENIIDESGMPKERFSAEFPKEGPSILRIQQVVRGDSAAYFCASSPPDQGAQYFGPGTRLTVL.

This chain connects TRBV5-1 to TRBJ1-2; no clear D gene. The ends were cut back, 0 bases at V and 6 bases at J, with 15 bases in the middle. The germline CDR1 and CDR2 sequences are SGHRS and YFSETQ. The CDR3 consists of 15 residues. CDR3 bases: TGCGCCAGCAGCTTGGGGCGACAAACGGGGAATGGCTACACCTTC. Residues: CASSLGRQTGNGYTF.

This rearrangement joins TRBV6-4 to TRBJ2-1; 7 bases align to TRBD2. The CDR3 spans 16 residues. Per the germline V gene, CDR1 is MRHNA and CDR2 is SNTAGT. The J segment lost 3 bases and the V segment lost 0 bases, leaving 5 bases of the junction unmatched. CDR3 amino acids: CASSDSPSGGYNEQFF. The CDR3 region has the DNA TGTGCCAGCAGTGACTCCCCTAGCGGAGGCTACAATGAGCAGTTCTTC.

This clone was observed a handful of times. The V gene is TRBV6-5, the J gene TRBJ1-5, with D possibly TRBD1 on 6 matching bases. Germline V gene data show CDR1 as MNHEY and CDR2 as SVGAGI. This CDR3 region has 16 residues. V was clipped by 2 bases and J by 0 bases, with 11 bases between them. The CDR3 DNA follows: TGTGCCAGCAGTTACGGGACACCGGATAGCAATCAGCCCCAGCATTTT. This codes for CASSYGTPDSNQPQHF.

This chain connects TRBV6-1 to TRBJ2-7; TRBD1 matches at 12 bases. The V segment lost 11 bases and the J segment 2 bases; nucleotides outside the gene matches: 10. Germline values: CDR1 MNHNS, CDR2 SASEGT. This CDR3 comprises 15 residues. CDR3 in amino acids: CAGDLGQGAAYEQYF. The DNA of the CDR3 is TGTGCCGGAGATCTGGGACAGGGGGCCGCCTACGAGCAGTACTTC.

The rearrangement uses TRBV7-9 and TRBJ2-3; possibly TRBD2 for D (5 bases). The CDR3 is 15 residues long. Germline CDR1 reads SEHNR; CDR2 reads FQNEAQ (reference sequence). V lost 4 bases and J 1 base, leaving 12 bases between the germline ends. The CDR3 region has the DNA TGTGCCAGCAGCTCCTGGGGAGAGGGCACAGATACGCAGTATTTT. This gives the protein CASSSWGEGTDTQYF.

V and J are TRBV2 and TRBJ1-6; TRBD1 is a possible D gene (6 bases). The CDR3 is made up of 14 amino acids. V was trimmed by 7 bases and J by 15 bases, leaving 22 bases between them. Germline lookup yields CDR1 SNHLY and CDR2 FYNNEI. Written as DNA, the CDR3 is TGTGCCAGCACATCCCGGAGTTCAGGGGTCCACCTCCACTTT. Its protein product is CASTSRSSGVHLHF.

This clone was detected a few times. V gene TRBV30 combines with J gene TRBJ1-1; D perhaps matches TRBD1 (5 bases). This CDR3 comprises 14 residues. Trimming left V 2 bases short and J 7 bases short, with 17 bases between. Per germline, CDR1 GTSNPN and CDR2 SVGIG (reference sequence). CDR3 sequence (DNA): TGTGCCTGGAGTCGTGGCAGGGTAAATGATGAAGCTTTCTTT. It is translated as CAWSRGRVNDEAFF.

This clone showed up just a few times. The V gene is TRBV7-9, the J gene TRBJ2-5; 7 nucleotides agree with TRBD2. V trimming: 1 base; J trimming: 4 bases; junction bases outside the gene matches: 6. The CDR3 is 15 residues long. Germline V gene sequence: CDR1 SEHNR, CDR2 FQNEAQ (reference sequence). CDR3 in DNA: TGTGCCAGCAGCTTAGGAGAGACGGGGGGAGAGACCCAGTACTTC. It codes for CASSLGETGGETQYF.

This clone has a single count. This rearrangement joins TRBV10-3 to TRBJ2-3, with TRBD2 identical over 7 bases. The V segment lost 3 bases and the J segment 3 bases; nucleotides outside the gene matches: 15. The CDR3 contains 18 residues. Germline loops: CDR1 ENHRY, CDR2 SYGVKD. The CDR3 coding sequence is TGTGCCATCAGTGATCCTGGGGGGAGGGCCGGGTCGACAGATACGCAGTATTTT. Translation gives CAISDPGGRAGSTDTQYF.

CDR3 amino acids: CASSRGVLYGYTF. DNA of the CDR3: TGTGCCAGCAGCAGGGGCGTTCTCTATGGCTACACCTTC. The chain links TRBV7-9 to TRBJ1-2; possibly TRBD1 for D (5 bases). This CDR3 spans 13 amino acids. The germline V and J ends were trimmed by 5 bases and 4 bases, with 11 bases remaining between them. The germline V gene encodes CDR1 SEHNR and CDR2 FQNEAQ (reference sequence).

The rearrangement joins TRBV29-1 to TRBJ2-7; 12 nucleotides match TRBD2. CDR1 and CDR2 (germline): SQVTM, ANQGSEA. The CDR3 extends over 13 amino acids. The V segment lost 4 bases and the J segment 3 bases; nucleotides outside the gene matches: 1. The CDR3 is CSVGTSGNYEQYF. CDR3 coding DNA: TGCAGCGTTGGGACTAGCGGGAACTACGAGCAGTACTTC.

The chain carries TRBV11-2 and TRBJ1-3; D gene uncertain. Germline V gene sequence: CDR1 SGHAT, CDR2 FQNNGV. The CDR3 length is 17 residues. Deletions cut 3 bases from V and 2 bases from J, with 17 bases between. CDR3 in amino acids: CASSLAPRGGTGNTIYF. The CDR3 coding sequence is TGTGCCAGCAGCTTGGCTCCTCGCGGAGGTACTGGAAACACCATATATTTT.

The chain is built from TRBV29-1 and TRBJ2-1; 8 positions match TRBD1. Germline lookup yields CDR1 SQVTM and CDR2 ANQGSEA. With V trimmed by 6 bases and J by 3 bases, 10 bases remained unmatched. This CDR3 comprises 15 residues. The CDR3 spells CSVAGQGGLYNEQFF. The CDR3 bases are TGCAGCGTCGCTGGACAGGGAGGCCTCTACAATGAGCAGTTCTTC.

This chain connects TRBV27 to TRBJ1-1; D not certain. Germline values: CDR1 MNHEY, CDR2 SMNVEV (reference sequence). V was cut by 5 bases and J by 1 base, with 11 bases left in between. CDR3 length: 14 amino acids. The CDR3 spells CASSTRAGNTEAFF. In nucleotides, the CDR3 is TGTGCCAGCAGTACTAGGGCAGGGAACACTGAAGCTTTCTTT.

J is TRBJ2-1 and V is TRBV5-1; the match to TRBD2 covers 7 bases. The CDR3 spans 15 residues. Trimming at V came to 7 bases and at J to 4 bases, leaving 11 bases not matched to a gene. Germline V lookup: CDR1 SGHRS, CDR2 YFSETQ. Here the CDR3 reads CASDTGLAVYNEQFF. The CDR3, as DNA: TGCGCCAGCGATACAGGTCTAGCGGTTTACAATGAGCAGTTCTTC.

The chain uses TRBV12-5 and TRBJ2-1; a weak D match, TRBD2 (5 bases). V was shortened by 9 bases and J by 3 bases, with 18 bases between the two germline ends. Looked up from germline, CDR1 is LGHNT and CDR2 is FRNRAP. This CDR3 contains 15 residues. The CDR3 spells CARGHGEPFYNEQFF. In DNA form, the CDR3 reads TGTGCTAGGGGTCATGGGGAGCCTTTCTACAATGAGCAGTTCTTC.

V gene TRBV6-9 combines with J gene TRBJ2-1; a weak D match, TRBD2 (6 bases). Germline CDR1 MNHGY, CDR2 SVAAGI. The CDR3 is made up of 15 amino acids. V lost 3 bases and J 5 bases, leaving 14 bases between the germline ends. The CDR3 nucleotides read TGTGCCAGCAGTTACCCTGGGGGGAAGGACAATGAGCAGTTCTTC. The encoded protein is CASSYPGGKDNEQFF.

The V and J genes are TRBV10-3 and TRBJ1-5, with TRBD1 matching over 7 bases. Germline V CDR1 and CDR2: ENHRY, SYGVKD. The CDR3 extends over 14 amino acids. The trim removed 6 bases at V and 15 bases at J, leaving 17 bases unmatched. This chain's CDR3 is CAIRRTMDRSPMHF. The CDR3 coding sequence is TGTGCCATCAGGAGAACTATGGACAGGTCCCCTATGCATTTT.

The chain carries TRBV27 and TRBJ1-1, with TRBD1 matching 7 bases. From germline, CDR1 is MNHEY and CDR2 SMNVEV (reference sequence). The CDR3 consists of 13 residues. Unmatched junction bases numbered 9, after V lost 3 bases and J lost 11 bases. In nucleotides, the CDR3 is TGTGCCAGCAGTTTGACAGGGAATAGGGCGGCTTTCTTT. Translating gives CASSLTGNRAAFF.